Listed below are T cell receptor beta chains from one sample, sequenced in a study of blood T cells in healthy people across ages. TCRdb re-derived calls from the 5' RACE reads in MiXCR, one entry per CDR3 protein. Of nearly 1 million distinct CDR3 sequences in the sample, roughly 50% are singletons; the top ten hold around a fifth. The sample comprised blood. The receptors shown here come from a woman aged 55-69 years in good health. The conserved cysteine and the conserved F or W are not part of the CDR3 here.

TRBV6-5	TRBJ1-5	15	ASSYRRGPHGNQPQH
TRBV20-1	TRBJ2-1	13	SADDPDGSYNKQF
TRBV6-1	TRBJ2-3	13	ASSVRGYYTDTQY
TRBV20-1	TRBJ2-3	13	SAAGDGLARDTQY
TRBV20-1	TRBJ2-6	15	SARARDRASGANVLT
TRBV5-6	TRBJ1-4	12	ASSTTGLGEKLF
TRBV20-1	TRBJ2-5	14	SARVLAGIPKETQY
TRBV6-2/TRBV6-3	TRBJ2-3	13	ASSYSGLASDTQY
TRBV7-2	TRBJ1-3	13	ASSLAASSGNTIY
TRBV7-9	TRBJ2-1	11	ASTEGAHNEQF
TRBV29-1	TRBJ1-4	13	SATGDVSTNEKLF
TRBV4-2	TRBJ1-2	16	ASSQESAAFRANYGYT
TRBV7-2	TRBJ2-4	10	ASSSNRGTQY
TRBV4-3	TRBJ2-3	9	ASSQQDTQY
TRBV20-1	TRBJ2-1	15	SARNRQGKYWGDEQF
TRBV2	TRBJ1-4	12	ASSARMGGEKLF
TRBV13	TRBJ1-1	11	ASSADVRNEAF
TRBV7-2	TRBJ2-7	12	ASSPQIDSYEQY
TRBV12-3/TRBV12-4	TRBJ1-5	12	ASSFGQFTQPQH
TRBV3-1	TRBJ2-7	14	ASSHLAGGPGYEQY
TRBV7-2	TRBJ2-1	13	ASSGRDRAVDEQF
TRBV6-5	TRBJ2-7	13	ASSRTEGHHYEQY
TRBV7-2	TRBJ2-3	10	ASSPMTDTQY
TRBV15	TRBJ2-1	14	ATSRDKSGSMNEQF
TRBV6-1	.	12	ASRSGQGAIEQY
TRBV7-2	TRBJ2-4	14	ASSLELGGPKNIQY
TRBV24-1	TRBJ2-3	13	ATRPGTGVFDTQY
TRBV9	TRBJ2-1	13	ASSVAALGHNEQF
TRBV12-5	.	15	ASGLALGANSPYEQY
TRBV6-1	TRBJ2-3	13	ASSERVVQTDTQY